In this sample, the clone carrying this TCR beta chain turned up once. This sample was included in a study of blood T cell repertoires in COVID-19. Study-wide background: Specimens from acute and convalescent COVID-19 originated in the United States, Italy and Spain. T cells, B-cell-depleted T cells, or PBMCs supplied cDNA or gDNA.

The CDR3 covers 16 residues. Trimming removed 4 bases from V and 2 bases from J, with 15 bases in between. CDR1 SGHRS and CDR2 YFSETQ come from the germline V gene. Clones were read by immunoSEQ multiplex PCR, and TCRdb kept only the in-frame ones, dropping some. The data contain some 220,000 clones, over 60% of them seen just once; the ten biggest clones take up 7.2%. The chain has TRBV5-1 and TRBJ2-2, with D perhaps TRBD2 (6 bases). This receptor was obtained from an older woman with acute or convalescent COVID-19. The sample consisted of peripheral blood. The CDR3 bases are TGCGCCAGCAGCATGGGACTCACCGTTAACACCGGGGAGCTGTTTTTT. This codes for CASSMGLTVNTGELFF. The full variable domain, in which reference TRBV5-1 and TRBJ2-2 provide the parts outside the CDR3, is KAGVTQTPRYLIKTRGQQVTLSCSPISGHRSVSWYQQTPGQGLQFLFEYFSETQRNKGNFPGRFSGRQFSNSRSEMNVSTLELGDSALYLCASSMGLTVNTGELFFGEGSRLTVL.